These 30 T cell receptor beta chains share one sample of origin, sequenced in a study of shared clonotypes between healthy human individuals (TCRdb year 2020). CD8 naive samples were obtained by positive selection for CCR7 among CD45RO-negative cells, yielding a CD45RA+CCR7+ population from which TemRA cells were excluded. Library preparation employed the immunoSEQ multiplex PCR assay. In TCRdb, the immuneACCESS table is reduced to in-frame sequences with V and J assigned. These tables do not hold every clone; where another copy was compared, an unresolved V gene accounts for under half, and the others remain unexplained. Recorded for this sample are some 1,900,000 clones; less than 95% of them occurred a single time. Together, the top ten hold approximately 1.2% of the sample. The sample comprised naive CD8+ T cells sorted from blood. Read against the paper, the sample's cell subset or site label means: CD45RA+CCR7+. These receptors were obtained from a man aged 18 to 29 in good health.

V and J are TRBV19 and TRBJ1-4; 9 bases are a match to TRBD1. In germline, CDR1 is LNHDA, CDR2 SQIVND (reference sequence). This CDR3 has 15 residues. J gave up 2 bases and V 5 bases, and 3 bases lay outside the gene matches. DNA for the CDR3: TGTGCCAGTAGTGTCGACAGGGGGACTAATGAAAAACTGTTTTTT. This gives the protein CASSVDRGTNEKLFF.

This chain joins TRBV18 and TRBJ1-1; D is unresolved. V was shortened by 5 bases and J by 1 base, with 17 bases between the two germline ends. Looked up from germline, CDR1 is KGHSH and CDR2 is LQKENI. The CDR3 length is 16 residues. CDR3 nucleotides: TGTGCCAGCTCAGCTCCATACGAGACAACGAACACTGAAGCTTTCTTT. Translation: CASSAPYETTNTEAFF.

V is TRBV5-1 and J is TRBJ2-5, with D unresolved. Germline V gene data show CDR1 as SGHRS and CDR2 as YFSETQ. The CDR3 length is 14 residues. V lost 1 base and J 2 bases, leaving 9 bases between the germline ends. CDR3 sequence reads: CASSLNWGQETQYF. In nucleotides, the CDR3 is TGCGCCAGCAGCTTGAACTGGGGTCAAGAGACCCAGTACTTC.

CDR3 nucleotide sequence: TGTGCCAGCAGCGCCGGTACAGGGGAGTGGGAGCGGAATCAGCCCCAGCATTTT. This encodes CASSAGTGEWERNQPQHF. V gene TRBV9 combines with J gene TRBJ1-5; 7 nucleotides align to TRBD1. Trimming took 3 bases from V and 4 from J; bases not matched to a gene: 16. Germline V gives CDR1 SGDLS, CDR2 YYNGEE. The CDR3 sequence is 18 residues long.

This chain uses TRBV10-2 with TRBJ2-7; D is tentatively TRBD1 or TRBD2 (5 bases each). The germline gives CDR1 WSHSY, CDR2 SAAADI. Trimming shortened V by 9 bases and J by 1 base, and 10 bases separated the two germline ends. The CDR3 runs 12 residues. The CDR3 nucleotides are TGCGCCAGTCGGGACGATTCCTACGAGCAGTACTTC. Translating gives CASRDDSYEQYF.

In DNA form, the CDR3 reads TGTGCCAGCAGTAGCGGCCCCGGGACAGGGAACGGTCAGCCCCAGCATTTT. It specifies CASSSGPGTGNGQPQHF. J is TRBJ1-5 and V is TRBV27, with 9 bases that match TRBD1. J gave up 6 bases and V 5 bases, and 14 bases lay outside the gene matches. The CDR3 is made up of 17 amino acids. From germline, CDR1 is MNHEY and CDR2 SMNVEV (reference sequence).

This rearrangement joins TRBV30 to TRBJ1-1, with D unresolved. Deletions cut 4 bases from V and 4 bases from J, with 16 bases between. The CDR3 spans 14 residues. Germline lookup yields CDR1 GTSNPN and CDR2 SVGIG (reference sequence). CDR3 in amino acids: CAWTGTGYITEAFF. The DNA of the CDR3 is TGTGCCTGGACGGGAACGGGCTACATCACTGAAGCTTTCTTT.

The chain combines TRBV19 with TRBJ2-1, with 9 bases fitting TRBD2. Germline loops: CDR1 LNHDA, CDR2 SQIVND (reference sequence). The CDR3 totals 15 residues. V lost 6 bases, J lost 3 bases, and 6 bases stayed unmatched. In DNA form, the CDR3 reads TGTGCCAGTAGGCCCACTAGCGGGTTCTACAATGAGCAGTTCTTC. Protein product: CASRPTSGFYNEQFF.

The DNA of the CDR3 is TGTGCCAGCAGCGAGACGAGGGGGGCTGGGGCCAACGTCCTGACTTTC. It codes for CASSETRGAGANVLTF. The chain carries TRBV7-9 and TRBJ2-6, with D tentatively TRBD1 or TRBD2 (6 bases each). Germline values: CDR1 SEHNR, CDR2 FQNEAQ (reference sequence). This CDR3 region has 16 residues. V gave up 5 bases and J gave up 2 bases, with 13 bases separating them.

This sequence joins TRBV4-1 and TRBJ2-3; tentatively, D is TRBD1 or TRBD2 (5 bases each). This CDR3 comprises 16 residues. CDR1 is MGHRA and CDR2 is YSYEKL in the germline V gene. The V end lost 4 bases, the J end lost 2 bases, and 16 bases lay between the germline ends. CDR3 sequence: CASSPSQGRPTDTQYF. In nucleotides, the CDR3 is TGCGCCAGCAGCCCATCTCAGGGACGCCCCACAGATACGCAGTATTTT.

This clone was counted once. This chain joins TRBV28 and TRBJ2-3, with TRBD1 matching over 7 bases. V lost 3 bases, J lost 2 bases, and 14 bases stayed unmatched. Looked up from germline, CDR1 is MDHEN and CDR2 is SYDVKM. The CDR3 loop spans 18 amino acids. The CDR3 here is CASSFPPQGQTYTDTQYF. CDR3 bases: TGTGCCAGCAGTTTCCCCCCACAGGGACAGACTTACACAGATACGCAGTATTTT.

The genes are TRBV25-1 and TRBJ2-7, with a possible D match to TRBD1 (5 bases). This CDR3 is built from 13 residues. CDR1 is MGHDK and CDR2 is SYGVNS in the germline V gene. Trimming took off 1 base at V and 2 bases at J, with 6 bases between the two ends. This CDR3 reads CASSEWTTYEQYF. The CDR3 DNA sequence: TGTGCCAGCAGTGAATGGACAACCTACGAGCAGTACTTC.

The chain is built from TRBV7-9 and TRBJ2-5; weak D call: TRBD2 (5 bases). Germline lookup yields CDR1 SEHNR and CDR2 FQNEAQ (reference sequence). The V end lost 5 bases, the J end lost 0 bases, and 7 bases lay between the germline ends. The CDR3 extends over 13 amino acids. CDR3 DNA sequence: TGTGCCAGCAGCGTGACTAACCAAGAGACCCAGTACTTC. As protein: CASSVTNQETQYF.

The chain employs TRBV5-1 and TRBJ2-2; 14 nucleotides align to TRBD2. This CDR3 is built from 18 residues. CDR1 SGHRS and CDR2 YFSETQ come from the germline V gene. Trimming took 4 bases from V and 4 from J; bases not matched to a gene: 9. The CDR3 coding sequence is TGCGCCAGCAGCCCAGGGACTAGCGGGAGTAGCAGCACCGGGGAGCTGTTTTTT. It specifies CASSPGTSGSSSTGELFF.

The chain joins TRBV9 to TRBJ2-3; 7 nucleotides agree with TRBD1. With V trimmed by 4 bases and J by 3 bases, 5 bases remained unmatched. Per germline, CDR1 SGDLS and CDR2 YYNGEE. The CDR3 is made up of 14 amino acids. CDR3 protein: CASSLRQGTDTQYF. DNA of the CDR3: TGTGCCAGCAGCTTAAGACAGGGTACAGATACGCAGTATTTT.

The chain carries TRBV4-1 and TRBJ1-4, with 7 bases lining up with TRBD1. Trimming at V came to 1 base and at J to 8 bases, leaving 4 bases not matched to a gene. Germline V gene sequence: CDR1 MGHRA, CDR2 YSYEKL. The CDR3 consists of 14 residues. The CDR3 sequence is CASSQGDSEEKLFF. CDR3 nucleotides: TGCGCCAGCAGCCAAGGGGACAGTGAGGAAAAACTGTTTTTT.

This chain joins TRBV7-9 and TRBJ2-7, with TRBD2 matching over 7 bases. This CDR3 comprises 18 residues. In germline, CDR1 is SEHNR, CDR2 FQNEAQ (reference sequence). The V and J ends lost 4 bases and 7 bases, in that order; junction bases with no gene match: 22. For the CDR3, the DNA is TGTGCCAGCAGCTCTTCTCAGGGAGGGACCGAGCCTGTGAGTGAGCAGTACTTC. It encodes CASSSSQGGTEPVSEQYF.

The chain uses TRBV4-1 and TRBJ1-1, with a possible D match to TRBD1 (6 bases). V was cut by 2 bases and J by 8 bases, with 9 bases left in between. The CDR3 sequence is 12 residues long. Germline assignment: CDR1 MGHRA and CDR2 YSYEKL. The CDR3 DNA reads as TGCGCCAGCAGCCAATCAGGGGAGGAAGCTTTCTTT. It translates to CASSQSGEEAFF.

V is TRBV4-3 and J is TRBJ2-2; 11 nucleotides line up with TRBD2. This CDR3 comprises 15 residues. Germline loops: CDR1 LGHNA, CDR2 YSLEER. V trimming: 4 bases; J trimming: 5 bases; junction bases outside the gene matches: 3. The CDR3 bases are TGCGCCAGCAGCCCCCTAGCGGGAGGTACCGGGGAGCTGTTTTTT. It encodes CASSPLAGGTGELFF.

DNA for the CDR3: TGCGCCAGCAGTGAGGGCGGGATGTCCCTAGCCAAAAACATTCAGTACTTC. Translated: CASSEGGMSLAKNIQYF. The chain carries TRBV10-1 and TRBJ2-4, with D possibly being TRBD2 (6 bases). The germline V gene encodes CDR1 WNHNN and CDR2 SYGVQD (reference sequence). The CDR3 is 17 amino acids. Trimming stripped 2 bases from V and 0 bases from J, with 14 bases between.

The chain joins TRBV6-6 to TRBJ1-2, with D hard to call. In germline, CDR1 is MNHNY, CDR2 SVGAGI (reference sequence). Deletions cut 0 bases from V and 0 bases from J, with 8 bases between. There are 15 residues in the CDR3. The CDR3 DNA reads as TGTGCCAGCAGTTACTCATGGGAAACTAACTATGGCTACACCTTC. Translating it yields CASSYSWETNYGYTF.

The chain employs TRBV11-3 and TRBJ2-2; 12 bases agree with TRBD2. The CDR3 runs to 17 residues. V lost 4 bases to trimming and J lost 3 bases; unmatched junction nucleotides: 6. Germline lookup yields CDR1 SGHNT and CDR2 YENEEA. CDR3 bases: TGTGCCAGCAGCTCCACCCTAGCGGGGGGGTACACCGGGGAGCTGTTTTTT. Its translation is CASSSTLAGGYTGELFF.

Comment on this clone: Relative to the germline gene, one junction end is altered; a read error may explain this. The gene calls are TRBV27 and TRBJ2-1; 7 bases match TRBD1. The CDR3 loop spans 12 amino acids. Germline loops: CDR1 MNHEY, CDR2 SMNVEV (reference sequence). CDR3 DNA sequence: TGTGTCAGCAGAGAACAGGGGAATGAGCAGTTCTTC. Residues: CVSREQGNEQFF.

This chain uses TRBV4-1 with TRBJ2-1; 7 bases match TRBD1. Germline trimming cut 3 bases from V and 2 bases from J; bases unmatched to any gene: 19. The germline V gene encodes CDR1 MGHRA and CDR2 YSYEKL. This CDR3 is built from 20 residues. CDR3 protein: CASSQYLNPHRGSAYNEQFF. The CDR3, as DNA: TGCGCCAGCAGCCAGTACTTAAATCCCCACAGGGGTTCAGCCTACAATGAGCAGTTCTTC.

This sequence joins TRBV11-2 and TRBJ2-3; the match to TRBD2 covers 8 bases. V gave up 3 bases and J gave up 7 bases; unmatched junction bases: 12. Looked up from germline, CDR1 is SGHAT and CDR2 is FQNNGV. This CDR3 region has 16 residues. The CDR3 region is CASSFYGGATSNTQYF. The CDR3, as DNA: TGTGCCAGCAGCTTTTACGGGGGGGCGACATCCAATACGCAGTATTTT.

The chain combines TRBV27 with TRBJ2-7; 7 bases map to TRBD2. J was trimmed by 1 base and V by 5 bases; bases with no gene match: 11. The CDR3 has 16 residues. CDR1 and CDR2 (germline): MNHEY, SMNVEV (reference sequence). The CDR3 reads CASSPSAGPVSYEQYF. The CDR3 DNA reads as TGTGCCAGCAGTCCGTCAGCGGGGCCCGTTTCCTACGAGCAGTACTTC.

V gene TRBV30 combines with J gene TRBJ2-2, with TRBD2 identical over 12 bases. The CDR3 is made up of 16 amino acids. V dropped 2 bases and J dropped 7; count of bases not matched to a gene: 8. The V gene's germline CDR1 is GTSNPN and CDR2 SVGIG (reference sequence). The CDR3 sequence: CAWSSLAGGPGGELFF. In nucleotides, the CDR3 is TGTGCCTGGAGTTCCCTAGCGGGGGGGCCTGGCGGGGAGCTGTTTTTT.

This sequence joins TRBV9 and TRBJ1-2; 7 bases line up with TRBD1. The CDR3 runs 14 residues. Trimming at V came to 4 bases and at J to 4 bases, leaving 7 bases not matched to a gene. Germline CDR1 and CDR2: SGDLS and YYNGEE. CDR3 nucleotide sequence: TGTGCCAGCAGCACCCAGGGGGGGGGCTATGGCTACACCTTC. Amino acid sequence: CASSTQGGGYGYTF.

The rearrangement joins TRBV5-6 to TRBJ2-5, with 13 bases lining up with TRBD2. V lost 3 bases and J lost 5; bases outside the gene matches: 10. This CDR3 spans 17 amino acids. The germline CDR1 and CDR2 sequences are SGHDT and YYEEEE. The CDR3 protein is CASSSGLAGAHLETQYF. The CDR3 DNA is TGTGCCAGCAGCTCCGGACTAGCGGGGGCCCATCTCGAGACCCAGTACTTC.

V gene TRBV5-1 combines with J gene TRBJ1-4; D gene uncertain. CDR3 size: 11 residues. Deletions cut 5 bases from V and 8 bases from J, with 7 bases between. Germline V lookup: CDR1 SGHRS, CDR2 YFSETQ. CDR3: CASSYQEKLFF. CDR3 sequence (DNA): TGCGCCAGCAGTTACCAAGAAAAACTGTTTTTT.